This T cell receptor (beta chain) comes out of a study of CD8+CD57+ T cells in acquired aplastic anemia. Comment on this clonotype: Its antigen is not identified.

Whole-study results and caveats: Between patients and controls, 25 to 35 CD8+ CDR3 sequences were found in common.

Both TCR beta VDJ combination and CDR3 sequence profiling were carried out. Genomic DNA was the template for this profiling. TCRdb reanalysed the reads using MiXCR and keeps one entry per CDR3 protein. This table holds about 250,000 distinct CDR3 sequences, more than 40% found once. Only patients with CD8+CD57+ cell expansion on flow cytometry were chosen for sequencing. This CDR3 comprises 15 residues. Germline lookup yields CDR1 LNHNV and CDR2 YYDKDF (reference sequence). The V end was cut by 4 bases, the J end by 3 bases, with 15 bases between. The sequencing sample was made of sorted CD4+, CD8+, or CD8+CD57+ T cells (not recorded which) from PBMCs. This rearrangement joins TRBV15 to TRBJ1-2; D is perhaps TRBD1 (5 bases). The receptor was derived from a human donor with aplastic anemia. The CDR3 DNA follows: TGTGCCACCAGCAAATCAGGGAGGTCGGACTATGGCTACACCTTC. This sequence encodes CATSKSGRSDYGYTF.